The 27 T cell receptor delta chains in this list originate from one sample, sequenced in a study of gamma delta lymphoproliferative disorders and STAT genes. TCRdb fed the multiplex PCR reads into CATT to redo clone calling. The sample lists 3,000 or so delta-chain clones, around 1.2% occurring once. Sequencing used genomic DNA taken from PBMCs of patients and controls. Sequenced input: blood. The receptors originated from a human donor in good health.

Only a few counts were recorded for this clone. With only one base between it and a far larger clone, this is likely a read error. This CDR3 is also generated by other DNA sequences in the sample. The chain combines TRDV2 with TRDJ1; weak D call: TRDD3 (6 bases). The CDR3 runs 18 residues. Germline CDR1 GEAIGNYY, CDR2 EKD. V lost 0 bases and J lost 0, with 19 bases in between. CDR3 sequence (DNA): TGTGCCTGTGACACCGTAGTCGGCCGGATACTACACACCGATAAACTCATCTTT. It codes for CACDTVVGRILHTDKLIF.

Concerning this clone itself: This DNA translates differently at residue 4 from the TCRdb protein, which is that of a much larger clone; a read error is likely, and the protein shown is the DNA's own translation. The CDR3 is CACGNLLGEYTDKLIF. CDR3 nucleotide sequence: TGTGCCTGTGGCAACCTACTGGGGGAGTACACCGATAAACTCATCTTT. The chain couples TRDV2 to TRDJ1; 9 bases align to TRDD3. Per the germline V gene, CDR1 is GEAIGNYY and CDR2 is EKD. The CDR3 length is 16 residues. The V and J ends lost 5 bases and 0 bases, in that order; junction bases with no gene match: 9.

This clone was seen a handful of times. A far larger clone is only one base removed, so a read error is likely. Other DNA sequences in the sample encode the same CDR3. The V and J genes are TRDV2 and TRDJ1; 7 bases align to TRDD3. This CDR3 has 15 amino acids. The germline CDR1 and CDR2 sequences are GEAIGNYY and EKD. J lost 2 bases, V lost 4 bases, and 9 bases had no gene match. CDR3 sequence reads: CACDTLAGDTDKLIF. Written as DNA, the CDR3 is TGTGCCTGTGATACCTTAGCGGGGGATACCGATAAACTCATCTTT.

Details on this clone: The TCRdb protein comes from a much larger clone and disagrees with this DNA's translation at residue 9, likely due to a read error; the protein given here is derived from the DNA. This chain uses TRDV1 with TRDJ1, with TRDD3 matching over 7 bases. Trimming at V came to 1 base and at J to 1 base, leaving 12 bases not matched to a gene. The CDR3 extends over 18 amino acids. Germline V gives CDR1 TSWWSYY, CDR2 QGS. The CDR3: CALGEPLSIGGPTDKLIF. Here the CDR3 DNA reads TGTGCTCTTGGGGAACCACTATCTATTGGGGGACCCACCGATAAACTCATCTTT.

For this clone: The TCRdb protein comes from a much larger clone and disagrees with this DNA's translation at residue 4, likely due to a read error; the protein given here is derived from the DNA. The chain employs TRDV2 and TRDJ1, with D unclear. Germline V lookup: CDR1 GEAIGNYY, CDR2 EKD. The CDR3 totals 15 residues. DNA of the CDR3: TGTGCCTGTAACACCATTGGGAGATACACCGATAAACTCATCTTT. Its translation: CACNTIGRYTDKLIF.

Only a few counts were recorded for this clone. The TCRdb record carries a much larger clone's protein, which differs from this DNA's translation at residue 7; a read error is the likely cause, and the protein listed here is the DNA translation. The genes are TRDV2 and TRDJ1, with D uncertain. V gave up 3 bases and J gave up 3 bases, with 13 bases separating them. This CDR3 region has 14 residues. Germline CDR1 GEAIGNYY, CDR2 EKD. CDR3 bases: TGTGCCTGTGACCCCTTGGAGGAGGCCGATAAACTCATCTTT. Translating gives CACDPLEEADKLIF.

In regard to this clone: This likely came from a read error, as a far larger clone is one base away. Other DNA variants within this sample encode the same CDR3. The gene calls are TRDV1 and TRDJ1; D is unresolved. Trimming took off 3 bases at V and 2 bases at J, with 19 bases between the two ends. Germline-derived CDR1 and CDR2 are TSWWSYY and QGS. CDR3 length: 17 amino acids. The CDR3 reads CALGELLRGPQTDKLIF. In DNA, the CDR3 is TGTGCTCTTGGGGAGCTTCTACGTGGCCCACAGACCGATAAACTCATCTTT.

Concerning this clone: TCRdb's protein for this DNA is that of a much larger clone and differs from the translation at residue 12, likely a read error; the protein shown is the DNA translation. This chain connects TRDV2 to TRDJ3; 12 bases agree with TRDD3. Trimming at V came to 4 bases and at J to 2 bases, leaving 11 bases not matched to a gene. Germline V gene sequence: CDR1 GEAIGNYY, CDR2 EKD. The CDR3 length is 20 residues. The DNA for the CDR3 is TGTGCCTGTGATGCCAACTGGGGGATACTGGGCCCCTGGGACACCCGACAGATGTTTTTC. This sequence encodes CACDANWGILGPWDTRQMFF.

As regards this clone: Only one base separates this from a far larger clonotype, so it likely reflects a read error. The identical CDR3 is also encoded by other nucleotide sequences in the sample. V usage is TRDV2 and J usage is TRDJ1; D gene uncertain. CDR1 and CDR2 from the germline V gene are GEAIGNYY and EKD. This CDR3 is 14 amino acids long. Trimming pared 3 bases from V and 3 bases from J, leaving 13 bases between. The CDR3 DNA is TGTGCCTGTGACCCCTTGGGAGAGGCCGATAAACTCATCTTT. It translates to CACDPLGEADKLIF.

This clone was found many times. The J gene call is TRDJ1, but no V gene call exists. The CDR3 has 14 amino acids. CDR3 loop: CASLCLRHPDKLIF. The CDR3, as DNA: TGTGCTTCATTGTGCCTCCGCCACCCCGATAAACTCATCTTT.

The V call is TRDV2, the J call TRDJ1; D is perhaps TRDD3 (10 bases). The CDR3 is 22 residues long. Germline CDR1 GEAIGNYY, CDR2 EKD. Trimming pared 1 base from V and 4 bases from J, leaving 36 bases between. For the CDR3, the DNA is TGTGCCTGTGACACAATTCTAAAGCCTTCCTACCAATTGGGGGATACCCACGATAAACTCATCTTT. This translates into CACDTILKPSYQLGDTHDKLIF.

This clone was detected a few times. A read error is likely here: a far larger clone is one base away. The sample contains more than one DNA sequence encoding this CDR3. The chain uses TRDV2 and TRDJ1, with 9 bases aligning to TRDD3. The germline V gene encodes CDR1 GEAIGNYY and CDR2 EKD. The junction had 14 bases not matched to a gene; V was cut back by 3 bases and J by 1 base. There are 18 residues in the CDR3. The CDR3 here is CACDPLQSGDTFTDKLIF. CDR3 sequence (DNA): TGTGCCTGTGACCCTCTCCAGTCGGGGGATACTTTCACCGATAAACTCATCTTT.

There are a few counts of this clone. A read error is the likely source, as a far larger clone sits one nucleotide away. Other DNA sequences from this sample encode an identical CDR3 as well. The chain combines TRDV2 with TRDJ3; a possible D gene is TRDD3 (6 bases). Germline values: CDR1 GEAIGNYY, CDR2 EKD. The CDR3 is 18 residues long. DNA for the CDR3: TGTGCTTGTGACCCCGCGGGGGGAAGGTCCTGGGACACCCGACAGATGTTTTTC. Its protein product is CACDPAGGRSWDTRQMFF.

In regard to this clone: The protein held in TCRdb is that of a much larger clone and does not match this DNA's translation at residue 4, likely because of a read error; the protein shown is translated from the DNA. V gene TRDV2 combines with J gene TRDJ1; no reliable D call. Germline V gives CDR1 GEAIGNYY, CDR2 EKD. The CDR3 has 15 residues. Trimming took off 5 bases at V and 3 bases at J, with 18 bases between the two ends. The CDR3 sequence: CACGSLVLRADKLIF. The CDR3 nucleotides are TGTGCCTGTGGCAGCCTGGTCTTAAGGGCCGATAAACTCATCTTT.

Of note for this clone: TCRdb pairs this DNA with a much larger clone's protein that differs at residue 17, likely a read error; the protein shown was translated from the DNA. The chain carries TRDV2 and TRDJ3; 9 bases agree with TRDD3. The length of the CDR3 is 20 residues. CDR1 is GEAIGNYY and CDR2 is EKD in the germline V gene. For the CDR3, the DNA is TGTGCCTGTGACACCGTGAGTGGGGGATATAGCTCCTGGGACACCCGACGGATGTTTTTC. Residues: CACDTVSGGYSSWDTRRMFF.

The V gene is TRDV2, the J gene TRDJ1; D not resolved. TCRdb supplies no J gene; here it was assigned by aligning the nucleotide sequence to germline. V was pared by 0 bases and J by 3 bases, with 19 bases between. CDR1 is GEAIGNYY and CDR2 is EKD in the germline V gene. The CDR3 totals 17 residues. In DNA, the CDR3 is TGTGCCTGTGACACCGTGAGCGCAGGATCCAAGTCCGATAAACTCATCTTT. Translation: CACDTVSAGSKSDKLIF.

As concerns this clone: This is likely an artifact of a read error, given a far larger clone one base away. The identical CDR3 is also encoded by other nucleotide sequences in the sample. The chain joins TRDV2 to TRDJ1, with D possibly matching TRDD3 (5 bases). The CDR3 length is 17 residues. Germline CDR1 reads GEAIGNYY; CDR2 reads EKD. For the CDR3, the DNA is TGCGCCTGTGACCTGGTGGGGTCACCCCCCTACACCGATAAACTCATCTTT. Its translation: CACDLVGSPPYTDKLIF.

Points on this clone: This DNA's translation and the protein TCRdb lists, from a much larger clone, do not match at residue 16, likely due to a read error; the protein shown is translated from the DNA. The chain is built from TRDV1 and TRDJ1, with 11 nucleotides matching TRDD3. Looked up from germline, CDR1 is TSWWSYY and CDR2 is QGS. CDR3 length: 20 amino acids. Trimming removed 1 base from V and 6 bases from J; junction bases left unmatched: 19. The CDR3 DNA reads TGTGCTCTTGGGGAACGCGCTAACTACGGGAACTGGGGGATAACCCATAAACTCATCTTT. Amino acid sequence: CALGERANYGNWGITHKLIF.

As for this clone: This DNA's translation differs at residue 6 from TCRdb's protein, which comes from a much larger clone; a read error is likely, and the protein shown is translated from the DNA. This rearrangement joins TRDV2 to TRDJ1, with 13 bases aligning to TRDD3. V shed 2 bases and J 0 bases; nucleotides not matched to a gene: 5. CDR1 is GEAIGNYY, CDR2 EKD, per germline. The CDR3 is made up of 17 amino acids. The CDR3 DNA reads TGTGCCTGTGACAGCGCACTGGGGGATACGCACACCGATAAACTCATCTTT. Translated: CACDSALGDTHTDKLIF.

This clone was counted a few times. The translation of this DNA and the TCRdb protein of a much larger clone differ at residue 7, probably owing to a read error; the protein shown here is translated from the DNA. This chain links TRDV2 with TRDJ1; 12 nucleotides line up with TRDD3. Losses at the gene ends were 0 bases for V and 12 bases for J; bases not matched to a gene: 16. Germline V gene sequence: CDR1 GEAIGNYY, CDR2 EKD. The CDR3 has 17 amino acids. The CDR3 is CACDTVVYWGIPTGVIF. The CDR3 nucleotides are TGTGCCTGTGACACCGTCGTGTACTGGGGGATACCGACAGGGGTCATCTTT.

This clone has more than one count but fewer than ten. TCRdb records a much larger clone's protein for this DNA, with a difference at residue 12 that likely arises from a read error; the protein given is the translation of the DNA. The gene calls are TRDV2 and TRDJ1; D unresolved. The J gene was not available in TCRdb and was assigned here by matching the DNA to germline segments. V lost 0 bases and J lost 3, with 19 bases in between. CDR3 length equals 17 residues. In germline, CDR1 is GEAIGNYY, CDR2 EKD. The CDR3 is CACDTLTFRINADKLIF. Here the CDR3 DNA reads TGTGCCTGTGACACCCTTACTTTTAGAATCAACGCCGATAAACTCATCTTT.

This clone was seen more than once but under ten times. Given a far larger clone just one base away, this is likely a sequencing read error. The identical CDR3 is also encoded by other nucleotide sequences in the sample. This rearrangement joins TRDV2 to TRDJ1, with 12 bases fitting TRDD3. The CDR3 length is 18 residues. Germline V gene lookup returns CDR1 GEAIGNYY and CDR2 EKD. CDR3: CACDALLGDTGGTDKLIF. The CDR3 DNA follows: TGTGCCTGTGACGCTTTACTGGGGGATACAGGGGGCACCGATAAGCTCATCTTT.

This clone was seen only a few times. A far larger clone is a single base away, which makes a read error likely. Other DNA sequences in this sample translate to the same CDR3. The rearrangement uses TRDV2 and TRDJ3; 9 bases match TRDD3. The CDR3 has 20 residues. Germline lookup yields CDR1 GEAIGNYY and CDR2 EKD. CDR3 DNA sequence: TGTGCCTGTGACACCGTGAGTGGGGGATATAGCTCCTGGGACACCCGACAGATGTTCTTC. Translating gives CACDTVSGGYSSWDTRQMFF.

The sample holds a few counts of this clone. The TCRdb protein comes from a much larger clone and disagrees with this DNA's translation at residue 12, likely due to a read error; the protein given here is derived from the DNA. This sequence joins TRDV2 and TRDJ3; no clear D. There are 19 residues in the CDR3. Germline V gene sequence: CDR1 GEAIGNYY, CDR2 EKD. For the CDR3, the DNA is TGTGCCTGTGACACCCTGGATGTTAAGGGCTCCCGGGACACCCGACAGATGTTTTTC. Protein product: CACDTLDVKGSRDTRQMFF.

As to this clone: This DNA's translation differs at residue 8 from TCRdb's protein, which comes from a much larger clone; a read error is likely, and the protein shown is translated from the DNA. This chain joins TRDV2 and TRDJ1; 12 bases fit TRDD3. This CDR3 contains 18 residues. Germline lookup yields CDR1 GEAIGNYY and CDR2 EKD. Trimming at V came to 0 bases and at J to 4 bases, leaving 11 bases not matched to a gene. This CDR3 reads CACDTVVSWGIRSDKLIF. The CDR3 coding sequence is TGTGCCTGTGACACCGTCGTGAGCTGGGGGATACGAAGCGATAAACTCATCTTT.

This clone was counted between two and nine times. Additional DNA sequences in this sample encode the identical CDR3. The chain uses TRDV2 and TRDJ1; 10 nucleotides match TRDD3. Unmatched junction bases numbered 15, after V lost 0 bases and J lost 3 bases. There are 19 residues in the CDR3. Germline V gene lookup returns CDR1 GEAIGNYY and CDR2 EKD. In DNA, the CDR3 is TGTGCCTGTGACACCGTTCCGAGGCTGGGGGATAACGTTGCCGATAAACTCATCTTT. Amino acids: CACDTVPRLGDNVADKLIF.

Remarks on this clone: TCRdb records a much larger clone's protein for this DNA, with a difference at residue 4 that likely arises from a read error; the protein given is the translation of the DNA. This chain joins TRDV2 and TRDJ1, with 8 bases fitting TRDD3. The CDR3 has 19 residues. Germline V gene sequence: CDR1 GEAIGNYY, CDR2 EKD. This chain's CDR3 is CACGTVVAGGREYTDKLIF. The CDR3 DNA follows: TGTGCCTGTGGCACCGTGGTGGCTGGGGGACGCGAGTACACCGATAAACTCATCTTT.